This TCR beta chain was retrieved from a study of blood T cell repertoires in COVID-19. Across the whole study: Donors in the United States, Italy and Spain gave samples during acute or convalescent COVID-19.

Enrolment of Seattle patients took place during active infection, and they were followed longitudinally. Assay used: immunoSEQ multiplex PCR; TCRdb lists only in-frame clones, some missing. This sample yields fewer than 650,000 clones, of which approximately 88% are seen a single time; less than 9% belongs to the top ten. Germline values: CDR1 SGHAT, CDR2 FQNNGV. The CDR3 has 14 amino acids. V lost 9 bases, J lost 0 bases, and 12 bases lay in between. The source of this sequence is a woman between 50 and 59 years old with COVID-19, enrolled during active disease. Source material: peripheral blood. This sequence joins TRBV11-2 and TRBJ2-1; TRBD1 might be the D (6 bases). CDR3 in amino acids: CASCIGGSYNEQFF. Written as DNA, the CDR3 is TGTGCCAGTTGCATAGGGGGCTCCTACAATGAGCAGTTCTTC.